This T cell receptor beta chain was sequenced for a study of cytomegalovirus exposure and HLA in healthy donors. Study at large: Earlier sequencing of some 190 million T cells yielded 100 million to 120 million unique TCR beta sequences. Study findings and constraints: Later analysis identified about 17,000 TCR beta sequences associated with HLA alleles, using a false discovery rate threshold of 0.05. A later analysis reported that several of the most significant clusters appeared to be linked to common viral pathogens, among them Epstein-Barr virus. Among TCR beta chains, those listed as cytomegalovirus-associated numbered some 160.

The PCR ran on 60 Vbeta and 13 Jbeta primers. The data were produced by immunoSEQ multiplex PCR, yet TCRdb's version contains in-frame clones alone and is incomplete. This sample has about 110,000 clones; 83% occur once, and the top ten carry 6.1%. As concerns this clone: Its antigen is unknown.

Trimming pared 3 bases from V and 7 bases from J, leaving 12 bases between. Germline CDR1 MNHEY, CDR2 SMNVEV (reference sequence). The CDR3 is 14 residues long. The origin of this receptor is a man younger than 35 in good health and CMV-seronegative. Sequencing was performed on PBMCs. The chain combines TRBV27 with TRBJ2-2, with D possibly matching TRBD2 (6 bases). The CDR3 DNA reads as TGTGCCAGCAGTTTCGGGAGCACGGGCGGGGAGCTGTTTTTT. This translates into CASSFGSTGGELFF.